This T cell receptor (beta chain) was sequenced in a study of metastatic and nonmetastatic thyroid tumors. The wider study: Repertoires from malignant and benign thyroid patients were compared across blood and tumor or nodule tissue. Study-level points and caveats: Benign nodules reportedly had significantly lower TCR beta diversity than malignant thyroid tumors in blood and tumor.

Thyroid surgery took place with no prior treatment in any patient. Study processing details: A classifier for distant metastasis in papillary thyroid cancer was constructed using CDR3 differences observed across clinicopathological groups. TCRdb re-called clones via MiXCR from the PCR reads. TCRdb, rather than the study authors, made the V and J calls. The repertoire holds under 35,000 clones, with under 40% as singletons. This clone was observed a handful of times. Its antigen is currently unknown. Per the germline V gene, CDR1 is LNHNV and CDR2 is YYDKDF (reference sequence). The CDR3 is 17 residues long. V lost 0 bases, J lost 7 bases, and 12 bases stayed unmatched.

The clonotype was recovered from a female donor with papillary thyroid cancer or a benign thyroid nodule (not recorded which). Some clones in this sample may be carry-over from other donors' samples. This sequence joins TRBV15 and TRBJ2-5, with TRBD1 matching 9 bases. Material: tumor tissue. This CDR3 is CATSRDPRTGDFGTQYF. CDR3 coding DNA: TGTGCCACCAGCAGAGATCCCAGGACAGGGGACTTTGGGACCCAGTACTTC.